This TCR beta chain was documented in a study of shared clonotypes between healthy human individuals. Across the whole study: Per donor, CD8 memory used one plate, CD8 naive used two, CD4 memory used three and CD4 naive used three.

Data came from immunoSEQ multiplex PCR; TCRdb stores just in-frame clones and leaves some out. The sample shows around 1.1 million clones, roughly 80% of them seen only once. V lost 6 bases and J 0 bases, leaving 12 bases between the germline ends. The CDR3 consists of 15 residues. Germline V gene lookup returns CDR1 KGHSH and CDR2 LQKENI. A word on this clone: No antigen is known for it.

Notes on the study in general: The naive CD4 repertoires of a handful of donors were compared, and approximately 4.5% of clonotypes were shared.

The chain carries TRBV18 and TRBJ2-1; the D is unclear. The sample consisted of memory CD4+ T cells from PBMCs. Subset reported: CD45RA-negative fraction. This sequence originates from a man younger than 35 in good health. Some clones in this sample may be carry-over from other donors' samples. DNA for the CDR3: TGTGCCAGCTCCAAACAGAGCTTCTCCTACAATGAGCAGTTCTTC. Translated: CASSKQSFSYNEQFF.